In this sample, the clone carrying this TCR beta chain turned up a few times. Its antigen remains unknown. This sample is part of a study of identical twins. Whole-study findings and limits: Conclusions leaned on cross-sectional statistical analysis and did not track the same donors over time. In cord blood, abundant beta clonotypes had fewer insertions; memory showed no trend.

Using its own MiXCR run on the 5' RACE reads, TCRdb lists one record per CDR3 protein. Found here are roughly 720,000 distinct CDR3 sequences, 15% to 20% of them singletons; the top ten hold less than 15%. Germline CDR1 reads DFQATT; CDR2 reads SNEGSKA (reference sequence). The CDR3 runs 14 residues. V lost 3 bases to trimming and J lost 0 bases, with 11 bases between them. This sample was shared with a second study, whose subject was T cells expressing NK-cell markers. That paper states: These clonotypes also led the CD3+CD56-NKG2C+ fraction in a few donors.

The chain carries TRBV20-1 and TRBJ1-1; D is undetermined. The material sequenced was PBMCs. The receptor was derived from a woman younger than 35 in good health. The CDR3 region has the DNA TGCAGTGCTAGGCGGACGGTTATGAACACTGAAGCTTTCTTT. Translation gives CSARRTVMNTEAFF.